The sequence of this TCR beta chain was determined in a study of shared clonotypes between healthy human individuals (dated by TCRdb to between 2020 and 2021). For context, the study as a whole: The cohort included a few men and a couple of women between 18 and 49 years of age. To estimate repertoire size and how much clonotype sharing occurs between individuals, the study deeply sequenced the blood TCR repertoires of about five healthy adults. Leukapheresis yielded between about 0.94 and 10 billion PBMCs per donor. For each donor, three plates each were used for CD4 naive and CD4 memory, two plates were used for CD8 naive, and one plate was used for CD8 memory. Different laboratories and diverse techniques were used to prepare libraries and sequence TCR repertoires, to increase sequencing depth and limit assay-specific biases. General study outcomes and caveats: Clonotypes shared by all four sorted-subset donors showed higher generation probabilities than non-shared clonotypes. Because the study included only a small number of donors, the genetic and exposure-history diversity represented was limited. Pairwise subsampling led to the expectation that sequencing depth would affect the degree of clonotype sharing among donors. Naive subsets generally had larger estimated clonotype richness than memory subsets. Sampling was restricted to blood, and TCR repertoires in tissue are likely to differ from TCR repertoires in blood. Even with the large sequencing depth, rarefaction of the sorted-subset datasets indicated that sequencing was incomplete. About 5% of naive CD4, 3.5% of naive CD8, approximately 2.2% of memory CD4, and about 0.4% of memory CD8 clonotypes were shared across a handful of donors.

CD8 naive samples consisted of CD45RO-negative cells that were positively selected for CCR7, yielding a CD45RA+CCR7+ population without TemRA cells. Healthy HIV-negative adults with no recently reported acute infections or vaccinations were included as donors. Every donor was a Caucasian adult residing in Nashville, Tennessee, USA. After blood collection by leukapheresis, PBMCs were isolated using Ficoll-Histopaque density gradient centrifugation and then cryopreserved in the vapor phase of liquid nitrogen. Purity and quantity of every magnetically sorted T cell population were checked by analytical flow cytometry. From each sorted fraction, genomic DNA was isolated and quantified by UV absorbance on a Nanodrop 2000c. TCR CDR3 regions were amplified from genomic DNA by multiplex PCR using the deep immunoSEQ assay. For each cell subset, the extracted genomic DNA was distributed evenly across all wells of several immunoSEQ 96-well plates, and each plate served as one replicate. For sorted subsets, approximately 0.2 ug of genomic DNA, equivalent to tens of thousands of T cell genomes, went into each replicate PCR. Purified libraries were measured with a Qubit 3.0 fluorometer, size-checked on a Bioanalyzer 2100, and measured again with the KAPA Library Quantification kit. Every immunoSEQ 96-well plate was sequenced on a dedicated single-read 150-cycle Illumina NextSeq 550 flow cell. Regarding the original processing steps: Because the immunoSEQ output included only junctional sequences and no quality scores, the filtering could not be the same as the filtering used for full-length reads. Sequences were annotated with PyIR, a Python wrapper for IgBLAST v1.9, and V/J genes and CDR3 were assigned using IMGT germline references. Reads with weak V/J assignments (E-value above 1e-6), missing CDR3, stop codons, out-of-frame junctions, or ambiguous translated residues were removed. V3J clonotypes were defined by identical inferred V gene, J gene, and CDR3 amino acid sequence. The percentage overlap between two repertoires was calculated by dividing the number of shared unique clonotypes by the size of the smaller repertoire. Repertoire richness was assessed with RTK rarefaction, the Chao1 estimator, and Recon v2.1 estimates of unobserved clonotypes. OLGA was used to compute generation probabilities for all TCRbeta clonotypes that the gDNA method yielded from a handful of donors. TCRdb took over this immuneACCESS table, retaining in-frame rearrangements with V and J assigned. Such tables are incomplete; in checked studies, under half of the missing clones stem from an unresolved V gene, and the remainder is unexplained. The V and J calls and clone size come from that table; D and trimming were worked out from the DNA. For this sample there are about 610,000 clones; 95% to 96% appear just once. Roughly 0.1% of the sample is taken by the ten largest.

Trimming costs V 1 base and J 5 bases, and their ends lie 11 bases apart. The CDR3 goes from the cysteine to the phenylalanine over 14 residues. The only DNA kept is the CDR3, 42 bases in frame from the first base. CDR1 and CDR2, per the germline V gene (reference sequence), are SEHNR and FQNEAQ. About this clone itself: The clone's antigen remains unknown. Base-call qualities are not available, and no considerably larger clone is one nucleotide away.

Sequenced: naive CD8+ T cells sorted from blood. The cell subset or site label for this specimen denotes: CD45RA+CCR7+. The chain joins TRBV7-9 to TRBJ2-5; the D gene is perhaps TRBD1, from 6 matching bases. The clonotype was recovered from a woman aged 25 to 45 in good health. CDR3 region: CASSLVGAKETQYF. The DNA reads as follows: TGTGCCAGCAGCTTAGTGGGGGCGAAGGAGACCCAGTACTTC.